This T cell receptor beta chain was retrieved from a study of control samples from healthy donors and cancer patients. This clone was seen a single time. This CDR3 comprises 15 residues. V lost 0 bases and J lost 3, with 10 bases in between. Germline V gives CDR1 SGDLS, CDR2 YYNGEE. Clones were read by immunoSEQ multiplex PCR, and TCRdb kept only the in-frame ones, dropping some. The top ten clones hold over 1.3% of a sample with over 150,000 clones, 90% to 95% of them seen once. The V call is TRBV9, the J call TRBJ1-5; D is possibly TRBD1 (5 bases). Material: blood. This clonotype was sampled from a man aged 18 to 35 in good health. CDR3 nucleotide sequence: TGTGCCAGCAGCGTAGATCAGGGATTCAATCAGCCCCAGCATTTT. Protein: CASSVDQGFNQPQHF.